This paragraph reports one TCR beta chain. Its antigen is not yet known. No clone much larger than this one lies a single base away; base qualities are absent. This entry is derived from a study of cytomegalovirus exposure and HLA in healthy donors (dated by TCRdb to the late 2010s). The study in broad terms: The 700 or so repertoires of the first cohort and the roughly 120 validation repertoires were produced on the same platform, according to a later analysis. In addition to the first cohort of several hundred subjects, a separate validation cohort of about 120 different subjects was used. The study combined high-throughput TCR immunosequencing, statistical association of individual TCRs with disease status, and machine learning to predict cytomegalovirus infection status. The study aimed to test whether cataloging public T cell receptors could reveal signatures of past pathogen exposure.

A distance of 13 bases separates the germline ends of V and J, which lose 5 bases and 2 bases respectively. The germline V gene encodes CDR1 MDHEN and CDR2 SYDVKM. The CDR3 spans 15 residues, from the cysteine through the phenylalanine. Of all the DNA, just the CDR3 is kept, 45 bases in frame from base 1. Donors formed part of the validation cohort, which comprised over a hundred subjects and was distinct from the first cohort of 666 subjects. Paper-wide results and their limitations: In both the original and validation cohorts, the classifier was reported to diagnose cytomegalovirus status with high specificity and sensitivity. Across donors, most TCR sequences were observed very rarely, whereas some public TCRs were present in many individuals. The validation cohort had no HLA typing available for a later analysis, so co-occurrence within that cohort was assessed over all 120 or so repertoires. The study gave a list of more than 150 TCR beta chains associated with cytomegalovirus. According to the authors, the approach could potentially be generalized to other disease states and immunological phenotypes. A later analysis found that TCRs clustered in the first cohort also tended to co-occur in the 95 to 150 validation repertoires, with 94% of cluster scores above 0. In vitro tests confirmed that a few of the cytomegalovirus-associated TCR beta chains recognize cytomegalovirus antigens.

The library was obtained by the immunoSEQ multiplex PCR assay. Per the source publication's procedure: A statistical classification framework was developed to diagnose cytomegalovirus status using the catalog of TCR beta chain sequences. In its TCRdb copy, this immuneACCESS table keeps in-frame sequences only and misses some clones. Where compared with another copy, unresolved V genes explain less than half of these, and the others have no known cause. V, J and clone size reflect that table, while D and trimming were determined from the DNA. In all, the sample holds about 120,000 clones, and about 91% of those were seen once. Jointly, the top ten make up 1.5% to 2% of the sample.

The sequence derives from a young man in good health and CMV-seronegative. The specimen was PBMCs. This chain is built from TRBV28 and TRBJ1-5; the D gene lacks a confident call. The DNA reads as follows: TGTGCCAGCAGTCCGGTCACGCAAGGCAATCAGCCCCAGCATTTT. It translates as CASSPVTQGNQPQHF.